The 14 T cell receptor beta chains listed next were all sequenced from one sample in a study of blood T cell repertoires in COVID-19 (dated by TCRdb to between 2020 and 2021). Receptors were amplified or captured by the immunoSEQ multiplex PCR assay. In TCRdb, the immuneACCESS table is reduced to in-frame sequences with V and J assigned. These tables do not hold every clone; where another copy was compared, an unresolved V gene accounts for under half, and the others remain unexplained. Present in this sample are fewer than 200,000 clones, approximately 91% of which were seen just once. The ten largest clones capture around 5% of the sample. Sequencing used peripheral blood. Receptors originate from a man in his late teens or twenties with COVID-19, enrolled during active disease.

Only one count was recorded for this clone. The chain combines TRBV2 with TRBJ1-3, with D unresolved. CDR1 and CDR2 (germline): SNHLY, FYNNEI. V lost 5 bases and J 0 bases, leaving 11 bases between the germline ends. The CDR3 is 15 amino acids. The CDR3 sequence: CASSLFPYSGNTIYF. In DNA form, the CDR3 reads TGTGCCAGCAGTTTATTCCCTTACTCTGGAAACACCATATATTTT.

In regard to this clone: The germline gene is not matched at one end of the junction; a read error may be the cause. The rearrangement links TRBV4-1 to TRBJ1-4; D gene ambiguous. From germline, CDR1 is MGHRA and CDR2 YSYEKL. This CDR3 is built from 16 residues. This CDR3 is CASSRFDISSFEKLLF. As DNA, the CDR3 is TGCGCCAGCAGCCGTTTCGACATTTCCTCGTTTGAAAAACTGCTTTTT.

The V and J genes are TRBV10-2 and TRBJ2-7; TRBD1 matches 10 bases. The ends lost 6 bases at V and 4 bases at J; junction bases unmatched: 9. Germline V CDR1 and CDR2: WSHSY, SAAADI. CDR3 length: 15 residues. The CDR3 loop is CASRRQGASWYEQYF. The DNA of the CDR3 is TGCGCCAGCAGGCGACAGGGGGCATCGTGGTACGAGCAGTACTTC.

The chain carries TRBV28 and TRBJ1-2; possible D gene TRBD1, 6 bases. In germline, CDR1 is MDHEN, CDR2 SYDVKM. CDR3 length equals 13 residues. Trimming took off 6 bases at V and 2 bases at J, with 10 bases between the two ends. CDR3 DNA sequence: TGTGCCAGCAGCTCAGGGGCGAACTATGGCTACACCTTC. Translation gives CASSSGANYGYTF.

This rearrangement joins TRBV5-4 to TRBJ2-2; a weak D match, TRBD2 (7 bases). V was pared by 3 bases and J by 4 bases, with 13 bases between. The CDR3 loop spans 15 amino acids. Germline lookup yields CDR1 SGHNT and CDR2 YYREEE (reference sequence). CDR3 protein: CASSWGRGSTGELFF. The CDR3 DNA is TGTGCCAGCAGCTGGGGGCGGGGGAGCACCGGGGAGCTGTTTTTT.

This chain joins TRBV10-3 and TRBJ2-1; TRBD2 is a possible D gene (5 bases). The CDR3 totals 11 residues. The germline V and J ends were trimmed by 6 bases and 9 bases, with 9 bases remaining between them. Per germline, CDR1 ENHRY and CDR2 SYGVKD. CDR3 protein: CAIRRDGEQFF. CDR3 in DNA: TGTGCCATCAGGAGGGATGGTGAGCAGTTCTTC.

CDR3 bases: TGTGCCAGCAGCGGAACAGGGGGGAAGGAGTATGGCTACACCTTC. This sequence encodes CASSGTGGKEYGYTF. The chain couples TRBV4-2 to TRBJ1-2; 8 bases match TRBD1. CDR3 length: 15 residues. The V gene's germline CDR1 is LGHNA and CDR2 YNFKEQ. V shed 5 bases, J shed 5 bases, and the junction held 10 bases outside the gene matches.

The chain employs TRBV19 and TRBJ1-1, with TRBD1 identical over 10 bases. The CDR3 consists of 16 residues. Germline-derived CDR1 and CDR2 are LNHDA and SQIVND (reference sequence). V gave up 4 bases and J gave up 2 bases; unmatched junction bases: 7. The CDR3 nucleotides read TGTGCCAGTAGTAGGTTTGACAGGGGGCTTAACACTGAAGCTTTCTTT. It yields the protein CASSRFDRGLNTEAFF.

This chain uses TRBV4-3 with TRBJ1-5; D ambiguous. V was clipped by 0 bases and J by 6 bases, with 9 bases between them. The CDR3 covers 14 residues. Germline V gene sequence: CDR1 LGHNA, CDR2 YSLEER. In nucleotides, the CDR3 is TGCGCCAGCAGCCAAGATTACGGTAGTCAGCCCCAGCATTTT. This encodes CASSQDYGSQPQHF.

Only one count was recorded for this clone. V gene TRBV1 combines with J gene TRBJ2-1; the D call of TRBD2 is as the table states it, not checked on the DNA. TRBV1 is a recognized pseudogene. This CDR3 has 16 amino acids. CDR3 nucleotide sequence: TGCACCAGCAGCCCGGGGGAGAGAGCGGCCTACAATGAGCAGTTCTTC. This codes for CTSSPGERAAYNEQFF.

CDR3 loop: CASSMRLAGIENEQFF. In DNA, the CDR3 is TGTGCCAGCAGCATGCGACTAGCGGGAATAGAGAATGAGCAGTTCTTC. The V and J genes are TRBV7-9 and TRBJ2-1; 11 bases are shared with TRBD2. This CDR3 spans 16 amino acids. Germline V CDR1 and CDR2: SEHNR, FQNEAQ (reference sequence). V dropped 5 bases and J dropped 7; count of bases not matched to a gene: 10.

V and J are TRBV15 and TRBJ2-1, with 8 nucleotides matching TRBD2. V trimming: 2 bases; J trimming: 3 bases; junction bases outside the gene matches: 3. From germline, CDR1 is LNHNV and CDR2 YYDKDF (reference sequence). The CDR3 runs 15 residues. The CDR3 sequence: CATSRSLAGYNEQFF. In DNA, the CDR3 is TGTGCCACCAGCAGATCCCTAGCGGGCTACAATGAGCAGTTCTTC.

On this clone itself: The junction and the germline gene differ at one end; a read error may be behind it. J is TRBJ1-1 and V is TRBV9; 7 positions match TRBD1. The CDR3 is made up of 15 amino acids. The V gene's germline CDR1 is SGDLS and CDR2 YYNGEE. The CDR3 loop is CASSVRPGTALELVF. The DNA for the CDR3 is TGTGCCAGCAGCGTCAGACCCGGGACAGCCCTTGAACTGGTCTTT.

V is TRBV7-6 and J is TRBJ1-2; D gene ambiguous. Trimming left V 5 bases short and J 5 bases short, with 18 bases between. Looked up from germline, CDR1 is SGHVS and CDR2 is FNYEAQ. The CDR3 totals 15 residues. The CDR3 sequence: CASSPSPAWAYGYTF. The CDR3 DNA sequence: TGTGCCAGCAGCCCCAGCCCAGCCTGGGCATATGGCTACACCTTC.